This is a list of T cell receptor beta chains from one sample in a study of tumor and adjacent non-tumor tissue in lung cancer. Each CDR3 protein is one row after TCRdb ran MiXCR on the multiplex PCR reads. This table has tens of thousands of distinct CDR3 sequences, roughly 60% appearing once. The source material was distant non-tumor lung tissue. The receptors shown here come from a man in his 70s with non-small cell lung cancer. Both conserved end residues are part of each CDR3. Fields, in order: D gene, V gene, J gene, clone size, CDR3 DNA, CDR3 protein. The D gene is left open where the match is weak. Only part of the rows carry a size: once, few, many, or a class if the clone is expanded.

D: TRBD1
V: TRBV29-1
J: TRBJ1-5
size: .
DNA: TGTAGCGAAGACATCGGGACAGGGGGTTCTAGCAATCAGCCCCAGCATTTT
CDR3: CSEDIGTGGSSNQPQHF

D: .
V: TRBV11-2
J: TRBJ2-7
size: .
DNA: TGTGCCAGCAGCTCAGTTCAGGGGACCCCGACCTACGAGCAGTACTTC
CDR3: CASSSVQGTPTYEQYF

D: .
V: TRBV12-5
J: TRBJ2-3
size: .
DNA: TGTGCTAGTGGGCGAGGGGACAAACTCACAGATACCCAGTATTTT
CDR3: CASGRGDKLTDTQYF

D: .
V: TRBV6-6
J: TRBJ2-2
size: many
DNA: TGTGCCAGCAGTTACTTAGGGACGTCGAACACCGGGGAGCTGTTTTTT
CDR3: CASSYLGTSNTGELFF

D: .
V: TRBV12-3/TRBV12-4
J: TRBJ2-7
size: many
DNA: TGTGCCAGCAGTCCCCTTTTATCCTCCTACGAGCAGTACTTC
CDR3: CASSPLLSSYEQYF

D: .
V: TRBV5-5
J: TRBJ2-1
size: .
DNA: TGTGCTAGCAGCTTGGGGTTAGGTCCCGGTGAGCAGTTCTTC
CDR3: CASSLGLGPGEQFF

D: .
V: TRBV5-1
J: TRBJ2-7
size: .
DNA: TGCGCCAGCAGCTCTAGCGTGAGGAACTACGAGCAGTACTTC
CDR3: CASSSSVRNYEQYF

D: .
V: TRBV5-1
J: TRBJ2-3
size: .
DNA: TGCGCCAGCAGCATCCGTAGGGGAGCAGATACGCAGTATTTT
CDR3: CASSIRRGADTQYF

D: .
V: TRBV29-1
J: TRBJ2-6
size: many
DNA: TGCAGCGTTGTGAGCTCTGGGGCCAACGTCCTGACTTTC
CDR3: CSVVSSGANVLTF

D: .
V: TRBV28
J: TRBJ2-7
size: few
DNA: TGTGCCAGCAGTTTCAAAACCACCTACGAGCAGTACTTC
CDR3: CASSFKTTYEQYF

D: .
V: TRBV15
J: TRBJ2-1
size: .
DNA: TGTGCCACCAGCAGTACCGGGACATGGGGCTACGAGCAGTTCTTC
CDR3: CATSSTGTWGYEQFF

D: TRBD1
V: TRBV24-1
J: TRBJ2-1
size: .
DNA: TGTGTCACCAGTGGGTCGGGACAGGGGCACTACAATGAGCAGTTCTTC
CDR3: CVTSGSGQGHYNEQFF

D: .
V: TRBV11-2
J: TRBJ2-1
size: .
DNA: TGTGCCAGCAGCTTAGGTTTAGGCTCCCACAATGAACAGTTCTTC
CDR3: CASSLGLGSHNEQFF

D: TRBD1
V: TRBV20-1
J: TRBJ2-7
size: few
DNA: TGCAGTGCTAGGGACAGGCGAAACTACGAGCAGTACTTC
CDR3: CSARDRRNYEQYF

D: TRBD2
V: TRBV5-5
J: TRBJ2-1
size: .
DNA: TGTTCCAGCAGCTTGCATAGACTAGCGGGAGGTCTATGGGGTCTGAATGAGCAGTTCTTC
CDR3: CSSSLHRLAGGLWGLNEQFF

D: .
V: TRBV19
J: TRBJ2-3
size: many
DNA: TGTGCCTCTCAGGGGACAGATACGCAGTATTTT
CDR3: CASQGTDTQYF

D: .
V: TRBV6-5
J: TRBJ2-5
size: .
DNA: TGTGCCAGCAGCCTAAACCACAGGGAAGAGACCCAGTACTTC
CDR3: CASSLNHREETQYF

D: .
V: TRBV7-8
J: TRBJ1-6
size: many
DNA: TGTGCCAGCAGCTTAGTCGGCCGAGAGAGGTCACCCCTCCACTTT
CDR3: CASSLVGRERSPLHF

D: .
V: TRBV12-3/TRBV12-4
J: TRBJ2-7
size: once
DNA: TGTGCCAGCACCTACATCAGGGACGACGAGCAGTACTTC
CDR3: CASTYIRDDEQYF

D: .
V: TRBV10-3
J: TRBJ2-7
size: .
DNA: TGTGCCATCAGTGTTCTAGCAAACGAGCAGTACTTC
CDR3: CAISVLANEQYF

D: .
V: TRBV24-1
J: TRBJ2-1
size: few
DNA: TGTGCCACCAGTGATTTCTCGTTGAATGAGCAGTTCTTC
CDR3: CATSDFSLNEQFF

D: .
V: TRBV28
J: TRBJ2-2
size: .
DNA: TGTGCCAGCAGTTATAGGGAACAACCCGGGGAGCTGTTTTTT
CDR3: CASSYREQPGELFF

D: .
V: TRBV4-1
J: TRBJ1-5
size: many
DNA: TGCGCCAGCAGCCATTACAGGGAGGGGCCCCAGCATTTT
CDR3: CASSHYREGPQHF